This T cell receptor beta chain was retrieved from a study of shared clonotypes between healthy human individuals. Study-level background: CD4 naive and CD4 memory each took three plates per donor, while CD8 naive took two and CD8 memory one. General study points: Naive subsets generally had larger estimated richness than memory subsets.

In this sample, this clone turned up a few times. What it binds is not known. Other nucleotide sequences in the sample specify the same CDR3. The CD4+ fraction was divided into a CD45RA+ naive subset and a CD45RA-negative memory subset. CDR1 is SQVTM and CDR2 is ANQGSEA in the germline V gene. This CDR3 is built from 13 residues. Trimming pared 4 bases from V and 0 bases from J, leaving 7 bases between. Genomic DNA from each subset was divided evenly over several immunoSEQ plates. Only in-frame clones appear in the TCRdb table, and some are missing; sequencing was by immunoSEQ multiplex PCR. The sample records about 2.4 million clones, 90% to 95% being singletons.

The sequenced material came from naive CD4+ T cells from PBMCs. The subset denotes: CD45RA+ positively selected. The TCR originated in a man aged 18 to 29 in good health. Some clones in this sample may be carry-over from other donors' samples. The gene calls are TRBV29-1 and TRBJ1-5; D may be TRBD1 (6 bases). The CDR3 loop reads CSVAQGSNQPQHF. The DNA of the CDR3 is TGCAGCGTTGCACAGGGTAGCAATCAGCCCCAGCATTTT.